The source of this TCR beta chain is a study of CD8+CD57+ T cells in acquired aplastic anemia. Looking at the study overall: When averaged, DNA from sorted CD4+ and CD8+ cells came to about 2.9 ug. CD4+ cell libraries from healthy donors averaged approximately 10 million reads.

The V gene's germline CDR1 is SGHNT and CDR2 YYREEE (reference sequence). The V and J ends lost 7 bases and 5 bases respectively, with 19 bases between them. This CDR3 has 14 residues. Broader study findings: Patients showed no significant difference from controls in CD8+ Simpson's diversity. Between patients and controls, roughly 29 CD8+ CDR3 sequences were found in common.

This clonotype has at least ten counts. What it recognizes is unknown. Genomic DNA constituted the template upon which TCR beta VDJ and CDR3 profiling was performed. MiXCR was run by TCRdb on the reads, yielding one entry per CDR3 protein. The repertoire consists of about 190,000 distinct CDR3 sequences, with around half occurring once and the leading ten covering roughly 15%. The chain combines TRBV5-4 with TRBJ2-7; the D gene is possibly TRBD1 (6 bases). The clonotype comes from a human donor in good health, serving as a control. Sequences were obtained from sorted CD4+, CD8+, or CD8+CD57+ T cells (not recorded which) from PBMCs. The CDR3 protein is CASSKGQGSNEQYF. CDR3 in DNA: TGTGCCAGCTCCAAAGGGCAGGGGAGTAACGAGCAGTACTTC.